These 24 T cell receptor beta chains originate from one sample sequenced in a study of blood T cell repertoires in COVID-19. Sequencing used immunoSEQ multiplex PCR; TCRdb keeps in-frame clones, though not all of them. The sample carries 250,000 to 400,000 clones, about 91% recorded once. The specimen was peripheral blood. These receptors all stem from a woman in her twenties or thirties with COVID-19, enrolled during active disease.

The V and J genes are TRBV27 and TRBJ1-2, with 12 bases matching TRBD1. Germline CDR1 and CDR2: MNHEY and SMNVEV (reference sequence). The junction had 11 bases not matched to a gene; V was cut back by 2 bases and J by 4 bases. The CDR3 is 18 residues long. In DNA form, the CDR3 reads TGTGCCAGCAGTTTAGCGGGACAGGGGGCCTGGAGGGGCTATGGCTACACCTTC. Translating gives CASSLAGQGAWRGYGYTF.

The rearrangement links TRBV18 to TRBJ1-1; 12 bases are a match to TRBD1. The V and J ends lost 4 bases and 11 bases, in that order; junction bases with no gene match: 8. From germline, CDR1 is KGHSH and CDR2 LQKENI. This CDR3 has 14 residues. CDR3 amino acids: CASSLSGTGGEAFF. For the CDR3, the DNA is TGTGCCAGCTCACTTTCCGGGACAGGGGGCGAGGCTTTCTTT. Based on the CDR3 plus reference TRBV18 and TRBJ1-1, the full variable domain is NAGVMQNPRHLVRRRGQEARLRCSPMKGHSHVYWYRQLPEEGLKFMVYLQKENIIDESGMPKERFSAEFPKEGPSILRIQQVVRGDSAAYFCASSLSGTGGEAFFGQGTRLTVV.

V usage is TRBV11-2 and J usage is TRBJ1-1, with a possible D match to TRBD1 (6 bases). In germline, CDR1 is SGHAT, CDR2 FQNNGV. V dropped 1 base and J dropped 7 bases, with 13 bases sitting between them. CDR3 length: 14 amino acids. Written as DNA, the CDR3 is TGTGCCAGCAGCTTAGTTAAGACAGGAAATGAAGCTTTCTTT. Protein product: CASSLVKTGNEAFF.

V gene TRBV10-3 combines with J gene TRBJ2-6; D may be TRBD1 (6 bases). Trimming shortened V by 2 bases and J by 0 bases, and 8 bases separated the two germline ends. CDR3 size: 16 residues. CDR1 and CDR2 from the germline V gene are ENHRY and SYGVKD. The CDR3 loop is CAISEGQSSGANVLTF. The CDR3 region has the DNA TGTGCCATCAGTGAGGGACAGAGCTCTGGGGCCAACGTCCTGACTTTC.

The genes are TRBV11-2 and TRBJ2-3; possible D gene TRBD2, 6 bases. CDR3 length: 14 residues. Germline V lookup: CDR1 SGHAT, CDR2 FQNNGV. V was shortened by 5 bases and J by 6 bases, with 15 bases between the two germline ends. CDR3 sequence: CASSPPGGHDTQYF. In DNA, the CDR3 is TGTGCCAGCAGCCCCCCCGGAGGGCACGATACGCAGTATTTT.

V usage is TRBV28 and J usage is TRBJ1-1; 8 bases map to TRBD1. Germline-derived CDR1 and CDR2 are MDHEN and SYDVKM. This CDR3 has 17 residues. The V gene end was trimmed by 6 bases and the J gene end by 0 bases; junction bases not matched to a gene: 12. CDR3 loop: CASRLRQGASLNTEAFF. CDR3 bases: TGTGCCAGCAGGCTCCGCCAGGGGGCTTCTCTGAACACTGAAGCTTTCTTT.

The V call is TRBV19, the J call TRBJ1-6; tentatively, D is TRBD1 (6 bases). Trimming stripped 1 base from V and 12 bases from J, with 19 bases between. Germline CDR1 is LNHDA and CDR2 is SQIVND (reference sequence). The CDR3 is 16 amino acids. The CDR3 region is CASSIGGLQGRLPLHF. The CDR3 DNA reads as TGTGCCAGTAGTATAGGGGGCTTGCAGGGGCGATTACCCCTCCACTTT.

The chain links TRBV5-8 to TRBJ2-7; TRBD1 aligns across 9 bases. CDR1 is SGHTS, CDR2 YDEGEE, per germline. J gave up 2 bases and V 1 base, and 10 bases lay outside the gene matches. This CDR3 region has 17 residues. CDR3 loop: CASSLFWDRAFTYEQYV. For the CDR3, the DNA is TGTGCCAGCAGCTTGTTTTGGGACAGGGCATTTACCTACGAGCAGTACGTC.

The sample holds a few counts of this clone. The chain recombines TRBV3-1 (or the pseudogene TRBV3-2) with TRBJ1-2; TRBD1 is a possible D gene (6 bases). CDR3 length: 16 residues. Trimming left V 2 bases short and J 1 base short, with 14 bases between. Germline CDR1 reads LGHDT; CDR2 reads YNNKEL (reference sequence). This chain's CDR3 is CASSQRQGLLNYGYTF. The CDR3 DNA follows: TGTGCCAGCAGCCAACGGCAGGGGCTTCTTAACTATGGCTACACCTTC.

The rearrangement joins TRBV4-1 to TRBJ1-1, with D perhaps TRBD1 (5 bases). The CDR3 extends over 15 amino acids. Trimming removed 4 bases at V and 5 bases at J, with 17 bases between. Germline loops: CDR1 MGHRA, CDR2 YSYEKL. The CDR3 is CASSPPTGGWTEAFF. The CDR3 DNA follows: TGCGCCAGCAGCCCCCCTACGGGGGGATGGACTGAAGCTTTCTTT.

This chain connects TRBV14 to TRBJ1-1, with 7 nucleotides matching TRBD1. The CDR3 totals 13 residues. V lost 1 base, J lost 5 bases, and 1 base stayed unmatched. The germline V gene has CDR1 SGHDN and CDR2 FVKESK. The CDR3 DNA is TGTGCCAGCAGCCAAGGACAGGGAACTGAAGCTTTCTTT. Encoded protein: CASSQGQGTEAFF.

The chain joins TRBV27 to TRBJ2-1; TRBD1 aligns across 10 bases. V was clipped by 5 bases and J by 9 bases; unmatched bases: 13. The germline V gene has CDR1 MNHEY and CDR2 SMNVEV (reference sequence). CDR3 length: 16 amino acids. The CDR3 here is CASSHTGTGVVIEQFF. DNA of the CDR3: TGTGCCAGCAGTCACACCGGGACAGGGGTAGTCATTGAGCAGTTCTTC.

The V and J genes are TRBV7-2 and TRBJ1-6; perhaps TRBD1 as D (6 bases). V gave up 1 base and J gave up 6 bases, with 13 bases separating them. CDR3 length: 16 residues. CDR1 SGHTA and CDR2 FQGNSA come from the germline V gene. The chain's CDR3 is CASSLGSNRANSPLHF. CDR3 nucleotide sequence: TGTGCCAGCAGCTTAGGCTCCAACAGGGCTAATTCACCCCTCCACTTT.

The rearrangement joins TRBV6-4 to TRBJ2-3; D unresolved. Trimming pared 0 bases from V and 3 bases from J, leaving 4 bases between. Germline V gene lookup returns CDR1 MRHNA and CDR2 SNTAGT. The CDR3 consists of 13 residues. The CDR3 DNA reads TGTGCCAGCAGTGACTCCGAGACAGATACGCAGTATTTT. The encoded protein is CASSDSETDTQYF.

The chain has TRBV5-1 and TRBJ1-1; D not resolved. The CDR3 contains 14 residues. Between the trimmed V and J ends, which lost 6 bases and 6 bases, there was a span of 18 bases. Germline assignment: CDR1 SGHRS and CDR2 YFSETQ. CDR3 sequence: CASIPEGNGAEAFF. The DNA for the CDR3 is TGCGCCAGCATCCCGGAGGGAAATGGAGCTGAAGCTTTCTTT.

This sequence joins TRBV5-5 and TRBJ1-2; perhaps TRBD1 as D (6 bases). V gave up 6 bases and J gave up 4 bases, with 22 bases separating them. The germline gives CDR1 SGHKS, CDR2 YYEKEE (reference sequence). The CDR3 consists of 16 residues. Written as DNA, the CDR3 is TGTGCCAGCACTACATCCCCGACGGACAGATTCTATGGCTACACCTTC. Protein: CASTTSPTDRFYGYTF.

The J gene is TRBJ2-1, the V gene TRBV10-2, with TRBD2 matching 10 bases. Germline-derived CDR1 and CDR2 are WSHSY and SAAADI. The CDR3 spans 14 residues. After removal of 8 bases from V and 6 bases from J, the junction contained 7 bases not matched to a gene. The CDR3: CASGTSGAINEQFF. CDR3 bases: TGCGCCAGCGGAACTAGCGGGGCTATCAATGAGCAGTTCTTC.

V is TRBV27 and J is TRBJ1-6; perhaps TRBD1 as D (6 bases). The CDR3 is 14 residues long. Germline V gene lookup returns CDR1 MNHEY and CDR2 SMNVEV (reference sequence). Between the trimmed V and J ends, which lost 8 bases and 5 bases, there was a span of 13 bases. In DNA form, the CDR3 reads TGTGCCAGCCAACCCGGGACAAATAATTCACCCCTCCACTTT. Residues: CASQPGTNNSPLHF.

The chain is built from TRBV7-9 and TRBJ1-5; tentatively, D is TRBD1 (5 bases). Trimming pared 1 base from V and 0 bases from J, leaving 10 bases between. Germline V CDR1 and CDR2: SEHNR, FQNEAQ (reference sequence). This CDR3 has 16 residues. The CDR3 reads CASSLGAGGSNQPQHF. The CDR3, as DNA: TGTGCCAGCAGCTTAGGGGCGGGGGGTAGCAATCAGCCCCAGCATTTT.

This chain joins TRBV6-5 and TRBJ1-5, with D hard to call. Germline V gives CDR1 MNHEY, CDR2 SVGAGI. Trimming removed 8 bases at V and 0 bases at J, with 11 bases between. This CDR3 is 14 amino acids long. As DNA, the CDR3 is TGTGCCAGCCGGGGTTCGAATAGCAATCAGCCCCAGCATTTT. Translated, it gives CASRGSNSNQPQHF.

V is TRBV3-1 (or the pseudogene TRBV3-2) and J is TRBJ2-1, with 16 bases that match TRBD2. The CDR3 loop spans 17 amino acids. With 4 bases clipped from V and 9 bases from J, the junction kept 9 bases outside the gene matches. CDR1 LGHDT and CDR2 YNNKEL come from the germline V gene (reference sequence). The DNA for the CDR3 is TGTGCCAGCAGCCGCTCGGGACTAGCGGGGGGGTACGGTGAGCAGTTCTTC. Protein: CASSRSGLAGGYGEQFF.

V usage is TRBV19 and J usage is TRBJ2-2; no firm D call. Trimming took 11 bases from V and 9 from J, leaving 22 bases between them. This CDR3 comprises 14 residues. Germline V CDR1 and CDR2: LNHDA, SQIVND (reference sequence). CDR3 nucleotides: TGTGCCTCATGGGCTGGAATGATCCCCCGGGAGCTGTTTTTT. It translates to CASWAGMIPRELFF.

The chain recombines TRBV6-5 with TRBJ2-7; 7 bases align to TRBD2. This CDR3 comprises 12 residues. Germline trimming cut 8 bases from V and 4 bases from J; bases unmatched to any gene: 5. CDR1 and CDR2 from the germline V gene are MNHEY and SVGAGI. As DNA, the CDR3 is TGTGCCAGCGACCGGGGGGTGTACGAGCAGTACGTC. Protein sequence: CASDRGVYEQYV.

This clone was detected only a few times. Germline is not matched at one junction end, which may reflect a read error. The V call is TRBV10-3, the J call TRBJ1-1; perhaps TRBD1 as D (5 bases). There are 12 residues in the CDR3. The germline CDR1 and CDR2 sequences are ENHRY and SYGVKD. The chain's CDR3 is CAISEMQGVYLF. The CDR3 DNA reads TGTGCCATCAGTGAGATGCAGGGCGTCTATCTCTTT.